One and the same sample provided the 7 T cell receptor beta chains below, sequenced in a study of blood T cell repertoires in COVID-19. Clones were sequenced by immunoSEQ multiplex PCR, and TCRdb holds only the in-frame ones, with some missing. The profile shows nearly 100,000 clones, roughly 90% of them singletons. Specimen: peripheral blood. The receptor source for this set is a man older than 75 with acute or convalescent COVID-19.

The rearrangement uses TRBV10-3 and TRBJ1-1; D possibly corresponds to TRBD1 (5 bases). The V end was cut by 0 bases, the J end by 0 bases, with 8 bases between. The CDR3 has 15 residues. Germline loops: CDR1 ENHRY, CDR2 SYGVKD. The CDR3, as DNA: TGTGCCATCAGTGAGTCGGCAGGGTTGAACACTGAAGCTTTCTTT. Its translation is CAISESAGLNTEAFF.

The chain is built from TRBV6-6 and TRBJ1-5; 7 nucleotides line up with TRBD1. This CDR3 is 17 amino acids long. Germline trimming cut 5 bases from V and 2 bases from J; bases unmatched to any gene: 12. The germline gives CDR1 MNHNY, CDR2 SVGAGI (reference sequence). As DNA, the CDR3 is TGTGCCAGCAGTCATGGAACGAGGGGGCTTGGCAATCAGCCCCAGCATTTT. This encodes CASSHGTRGLGNQPQHF.

This sequence joins TRBV19 and TRBJ1-5; TRBD1 is a possible D gene (5 bases). This CDR3 spans 13 amino acids. From germline, CDR1 is LNHDA and CDR2 SQIVND (reference sequence). The V gene lost 1 base and the J gene lost 10 bases, with 11 bases spanning the gap. The CDR3 is CASSIGRVQPQHF. DNA for the CDR3: TGTGCCAGTAGTATAGGCAGGGTCCAACCCCAGCATTTT.

The genes are TRBV27 and TRBJ1-5; possibly TRBD1 for D (5 bases). CDR3 length equals 15 residues. Germline lookup yields CDR1 MNHEY and CDR2 SMNVEV (reference sequence). V was pared by 5 bases and J by 2 bases, with 13 bases between. CDR3 residues: CASSPRDGGNQPQHF. CDR3 bases: TGTGCCAGCAGTCCCAGGGATGGGGGCAATCAGCCCCAGCATTTT.

The chain links TRBV3-1 (or the pseudogene TRBV3-2) to TRBJ1-1; 11 bases are shared with TRBD1. V gave up 0 bases and J gave up 11 bases; unmatched junction bases: 5. From germline, CDR1 is LGHDT and CDR2 YNNKEL (reference sequence). The CDR3 runs 14 residues. The CDR3 DNA sequence: TGTGCCAGCAGCCAAGATAGGACAGGGGGCCCGGCTTTCTTT. Amino acids: CASSQDRTGGPAFF.

V and J are TRBV2 and TRBJ1-3, with D possibly matching TRBD1 (6 bases). V was trimmed by 8 bases and J by 0 bases, leaving 11 bases between them. This CDR3 has 14 residues. Looked up from germline, CDR1 is SNHLY and CDR2 is FYNNEI. Here the CDR3 DNA reads TGTGCCAGCGGGAGACAGGACTCTGGAAACACCATATATTTT. Residues: CASGRQDSGNTIYF. The full variable domain, its missing parts supplied by reference TRBV2 and TRBJ1-3, is EPEVTQTPSHQVTQMGQEVILRCVPISNHLYFYWYRQILGQKVEFLVSFYNNEISEKSEIFDDQFSVERPDGSNFTLKIRSTKLEDSAMYFCASGRQDSGNTIYFGEGSWLTVV.

The genes are TRBV7-3 and TRBJ2-1, with 7 bases that match TRBD1. Trimming took 5 bases from V and 2 from J; bases not matched to a gene: 9. Germline V gene data show CDR1 as SGHTA and CDR2 as FQGTGA. The CDR3 covers 16 residues. In nucleotides, the CDR3 is TGTGCCAGCAGCCCTGAGGGACAGCGTCCCTACAATGAGCAGTTCTTC. Protein sequence: CASSPEGQRPYNEQFF.